This TCR beta chain is drawn from a study of cytomegalovirus exposure and HLA in healthy donors. Study in general: In a later analysis, the roughly 120 validation repertoires were reported to have used the same platform as the roughly 730 first-cohort repertoires.

The table came from immunoSEQ multiplex PCR; TCRdb's copy has only in-frame clones and leaves some out. The data show 100,000 to 120,000 clones, roughly 89% seen once. In the case of this clone: Its antigen is still unknown.

The CDR3 contains 12 residues. The V gene lost 4 bases and the J gene lost 4 bases, with 8 bases spanning the gap. Germline loops: CDR1 SGHDN, CDR2 FVKESK. Notes on the study in general: Subsequent analysis found a tendency for first-cohort TCR clusters to co-occur within the 90 to 150 validation repertoires.

Among the 120 subjects of the validation cohort, separate from the roughly 670-subject first cohort, were the donors. Sequences were obtained from PBMCs. The source is a woman between 18 and 29 years old in good health and CMV-seronegative. J is TRBJ2-7 and V is TRBV14; D unclear. Here the CDR3 reads CASSLSQYEQYF. Here the CDR3 DNA reads TGTGCCAGCAGCCTATCCCAGTACGAGCAGTACTTC.